This is a list of T cell receptor beta chains from one sample in a study of blood T cell repertoires in COVID-19. TCRdb's table, derived via immunoSEQ multiplex PCR, lists solely in-frame clones and lacks some. Of tens of thousands of clones detected, approximately 86% appear once; the ten largest clones hold over 1%. The specimen was peripheral blood. The source is a man aged 55 to 69 with acute or convalescent COVID-19. The CDR3 runs from the conserved cysteine through the conserved F or W. The D gene is left open where the match is weak. Some rows mark clone size as missing; the rest say once, few, many or name a class of expanded clone.

>TRBV3-1/TRBV3-2|15|NA|NA|TRBJ2-3
CASSPDNGGQVTQYF
TGTGCCAGCAGCCCCGATAACGGAGGTCAGGTTACGCAGTATTTT
>TRBV25-1|17|TRBD2|NA|TRBJ2-5
CASSESALAGGRGTQYF
TGTGCCAGCAGTGAATCAGCTCTAGCGGGGGGCCGGGGGACCCAGTACTTC
>TRBV27|15|NA|NA|TRBJ1-1
CASSLTPRGITEAFF
TGTGCCAGCAGTTTAACACCTCGGGGGATAACTGAAGCTTTCTTT
>TRBV28|14|NA|NA|TRBJ1-6
CASSLVGSNSPLHF
TGTGCCAGCAGTTTAGTGGGCAGTAATTCACCCCTCCACTTT
>TRBV19|12|TRBD1|NA|TRBJ1-2
CAMRTGNYGYTF
TGTGCCATGAGGACAGGGAACTATGGCTACACCTTC
>TRBV7-9|16|TRBD2|NA|TRBJ2-3
CASSSGTSGGAHTQYF
TGTGCCAGCAGCTCGGGGACTAGCGGGGGGGCCCATACGCAGTATTTT
>TRBV24-1|14|NA|NA|TRBJ2-1
CATSDFSPPGKQFF
TGTGCCACCAGTGATTTCTCCCCCCCAGGGAAGCAGTTCTTC
>TRBV7-6|16|TRBD1|NA|TRBJ1-3
CASSPGTGGTGNTIYF
TGTGCCAGCAGCCCGGGGACAGGGGGAACTGGAAACACCATATATTTT
>TRBV24-1|17|TRBD1|NA|TRBJ2-3
CATSEPGTGGSLDTQYF
TGTGCCACCAGTGAACCCGGAACAGGGGGTTCTTTAGATACGCAGTATTTT
>TRBV21-1|14|NA|NA|TRBJ2-1
CASSPHGRYNEQFF
TGTGCCAGCAGCCCCCACGGGAGATACAATGAGCAGTTCTTC
>TRBV5-1|16|NA|NA|TRBJ2-7
CASSGMEAGYSYEQYF
TGCGCCAGCAGCGGAATGGAAGCGGGCTACTCCTACGAGCAGTACTTC
>TRBV19|15|NA|NA|TRBJ1-5
CASTQGIIRNQPQHF
TGTGCCAGTACGCAGGGGATTATTCGCAATCAGCCCCAGCATTTT
>TRBV11-3|16|TRBD2|NA|TRBJ2-2
CASRKQRGGHTGELFF
TGTGCCAGCAGAAAGCAGCGGGGGGGCCACACCGGGGAGCTGTTTTTT
>TRBV19|14|TRBD2|NA|TRBJ2-2
CASSSGGVPGELFF
TGTGCCTCGTCTAGCGGGGGGGTCCCCGGGGAGCTGTTTTTT
>TRBV2|14|TRBD1|NA|TRBJ1-1
CASTPGGGAIEAFF
TGTGCCAGCACCCCAGGGGGCGGTGCGATTGAAGCTTTCTTT
>TRBV6-2/TRBV6-3|15|NA|NA|TRBJ2-1
CASSYEWSSYNEQFF
TGTGCCAGCAGTTACGAGTGGAGCTCCTACAATGAGCAGTTCTTC
>TRBV6-2/TRBV6-3|14|NA|NA|TRBJ2-2
CASSPRDSRRELFF
TGTGCCAGCAGTCCCAGGGACTCCCGAAGGGAGCTGTTTTTT
>TRBV3-1/TRBV3-2|15|TRBD1|few|TRBJ2-7
CASSQARDRSYEQYF
TGTGCCAGCAGCCAAGCAAGGGACAGGTCCTACGAGCAGTACTTC
>TRBV2|13|TRBD2|NA|TRBJ2-5
CASSTGGWETQYF
TGTGCCAGCAGCACCGGGGGGTGGGAGACCCAGTACTTC
>TRBV6-6|16|TRBD2|NA|TRBJ2-3
CASQLFGGARGDTQYF
TGTGCCAGCCAACTTTTCGGGGGGGCAAGGGGAGATACGCAGTATTTT
>TRBV7-8|16|NA|NA|TRBJ2-6
CASSLGWETRGNVLTF
TGTGCCAGCAGCTTAGGATGGGAGACCCGGGGCAACGTCCTGACTTTC
>TRBV6-5|14|TRBD1|NA|TRBJ2-1
CASSYMQGEEEQFF
TGTGCCAGCAGTTACATGCAGGGGGAAGAGGAGCAGTTCTTC
>TRBV11-3|15|TRBD2|once|TRBJ2-7
CASSLEAGGQNEQYF
TGTGCCAGCAGCTTAGAAGCGGGGGGGCAGAACGAGCAGTACTTC
>TRBV7-2|15|TRBD1|NA|TRBJ1-6
CASSLVTGADSPLHF
TGTGCCAGCAGCTTAGTTACAGGGGCCGATTCACCCCTCCACTTT
>TRBV19|15|TRBD1|NA|TRBJ2-1
CASSPGQGTYNEQFF
TGTGCCAGTAGTCCGGGACAGGGGACATACAATGAGCAGTTCTTC
>TRBV7-2|13|TRBD1|NA|TRBJ1-2
CASSRDRTGGYTF
TGTGCCAGCAGCCGGGACAGAACCGGTGGCTACACCTTC
>TRBV28|12|NA|NA|TRBJ1-2
CASSFSGYGYTF
TGTGCCAGCAGTTTTTCGGGGTACGGCTACACCTTC
>TRBV4-1|16|TRBD1|NA|TRBJ1-6
CASSQVFGQENSPLHF
TGCGCCAGCAGCCAAGTTTTCGGACAGGAGAATTCACCCCTCCACTTT
>TRBV19|16|TRBD1|NA|TRBJ1-2
CASSPLSTGVNYGYTF
TGTGCCAGTAGTCCCCTTTCGACAGGGGTTAACTATGGCTACACCTTC
>TRBV2|11|NA|NA|TRBJ1-1
CASSDGGKAFF
TGTGCCAGCAGTGACGGGGGGAAAGCTTTCTTT
>TRBV9|15|TRBD1|NA|TRBJ2-7
CASSVTDRALYEQYF
TGTGCCAGCAGCGTAACGGACAGGGCGCTCTACGAGCAGTACTTC
>TRBV29-1|13|NA|NA|TRBJ2-7
CSVVLRSEGKQYF
TGCAGCGTTGTTTTACGGTCAGAGGGTAAGCAGTACTTC
>TRBV12-3/TRBV12-4|13|TRBD1|NA|TRBJ2-3
CASRDRGPDTQYF
TGTGCCAGCCGGGACAGGGGTCCAGATACGCAGTATTTT
>TRBV28|14|NA|NA|TRBJ2-7
CASSFAGVVYEQYF
TGTGCCAGCAGTTTTGCAGGGGTAGTCTACGAGCAGTACTTC
>TRBV9|16|TRBD2|NA|TRBJ2-3
CASSVDVSGGTDTQYF
TGTGCCAGCAGCGTAGACGTTAGCGGGGGCACAGATACGCAGTATTTT
>TRBV6-1|13|NA|NA|TRBJ1-5
CASSEVNNQPQHF
TGTGCCAGCAGTGAAGTTAACAATCAGCCCCAGCATTTT
>TRBV9|13|NA|NA|TRBJ1-1
CASSVDQGGEAFF
TGTGCCAGCAGCGTAGATCAGGGTGGGGAAGCTTTCTTT